This T cell receptor (beta chain) is drawn from a study of control samples from healthy donors and cancer patients. The method was immunoSEQ multiplex PCR; TCRdb's version includes in-frame clones alone and lacks a portion of them. The sample lists over 150,000 clones; 91% were seen once. This clone has just one count. The J segment lost 6 bases and the V segment lost 1 base, leaving 4 bases of the junction unmatched. CDR1 and CDR2 from the germline V gene are LGHDT and YNNKEL (reference sequence). This CDR3 has 15 residues. The sequencing input was blood. V and J are TRBV3-1 (or the pseudogene TRBV3-2) and TRBJ2-1; 9 bases agree with TRBD2. This clonotype was sampled from a woman aged 35 to 49 in good health. The CDR3 bases are TGTGCCAGCAGCCAAGGGCGGGGGGGTGGCAATGAGCAGTTCTTC. This codes for CASSQGRGGGNEQFF.